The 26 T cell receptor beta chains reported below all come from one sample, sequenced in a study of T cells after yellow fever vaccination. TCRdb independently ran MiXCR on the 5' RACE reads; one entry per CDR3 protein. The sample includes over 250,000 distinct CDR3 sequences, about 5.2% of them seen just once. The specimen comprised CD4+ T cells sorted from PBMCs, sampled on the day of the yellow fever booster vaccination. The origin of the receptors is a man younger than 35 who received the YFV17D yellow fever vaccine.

CDR3 bases: TGCAGTGCTAGAGATACCGGGTTAGGGGATACGCAGTATTTT. It yields the protein CSARDTGLGDTQYF. The rearrangement joins TRBV20-1 to TRBJ2-3, with D unclear. Germline V gives CDR1 DFQATT, CDR2 SNEGSKA (reference sequence). This CDR3 contains 14 residues. Trimming removed 0 bases from V and 6 bases from J, with 13 bases in between.

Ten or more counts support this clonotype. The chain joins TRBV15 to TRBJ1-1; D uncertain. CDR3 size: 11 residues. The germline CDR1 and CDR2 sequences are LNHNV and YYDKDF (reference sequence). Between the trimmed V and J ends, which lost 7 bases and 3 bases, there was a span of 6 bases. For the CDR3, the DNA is TGTGCCACCAACGGGGACACTGAAGCTTTCTTT. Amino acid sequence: CATNGDTEAFF.

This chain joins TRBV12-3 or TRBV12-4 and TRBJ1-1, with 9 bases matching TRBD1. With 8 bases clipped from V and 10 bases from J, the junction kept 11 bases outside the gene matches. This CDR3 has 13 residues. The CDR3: CASASLQGARAFF. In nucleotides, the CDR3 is TGTGCCAGCGCTTCCTTACAGGGGGCAAGAGCTTTCTTT.

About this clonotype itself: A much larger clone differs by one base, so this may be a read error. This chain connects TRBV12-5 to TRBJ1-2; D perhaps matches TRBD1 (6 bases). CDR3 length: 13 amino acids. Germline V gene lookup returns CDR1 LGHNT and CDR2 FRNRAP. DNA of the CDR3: TGTGATAGTGGTTTGGAACAGGGCGTTGGCTACACCTTC. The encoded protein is CDSGLEQGVGYTF.

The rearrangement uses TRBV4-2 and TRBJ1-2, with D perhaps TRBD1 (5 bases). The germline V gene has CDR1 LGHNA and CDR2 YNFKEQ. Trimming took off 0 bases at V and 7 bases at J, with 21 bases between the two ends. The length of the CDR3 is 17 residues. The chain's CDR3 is CASSQDGGRQTLGGYTF. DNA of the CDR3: TGTGCCAGCAGCCAAGATGGGGGAAGACAGACCCTCGGTGGCTACACCTTC.

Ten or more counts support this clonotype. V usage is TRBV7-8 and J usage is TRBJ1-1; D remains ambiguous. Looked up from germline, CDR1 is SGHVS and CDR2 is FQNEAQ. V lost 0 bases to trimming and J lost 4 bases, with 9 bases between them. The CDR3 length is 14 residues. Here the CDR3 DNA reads TGTGCCAGCAGCTTAGCGTGGGAGGCCACTGAAGCTTTCTTT. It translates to CASSLAWEATEAFF.

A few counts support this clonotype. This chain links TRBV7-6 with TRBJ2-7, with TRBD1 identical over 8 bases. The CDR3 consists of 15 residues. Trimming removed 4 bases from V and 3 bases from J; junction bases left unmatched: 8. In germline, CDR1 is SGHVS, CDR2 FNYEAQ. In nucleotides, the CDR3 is TGTGCCAGCAGCTACCGACAGGGGTTATTCTACGAGCAGTACGTC. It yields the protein CASSYRQGLFYEQYV.

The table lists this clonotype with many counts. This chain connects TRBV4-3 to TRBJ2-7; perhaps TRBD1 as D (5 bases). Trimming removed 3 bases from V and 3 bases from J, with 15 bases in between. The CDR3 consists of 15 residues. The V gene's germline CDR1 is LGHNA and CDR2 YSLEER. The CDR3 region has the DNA TGCGCCAGCAGCCACCTAAGGGGTCACTACTACGAGCAGTACGTC. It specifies CASSHLRGHYYEQYV.

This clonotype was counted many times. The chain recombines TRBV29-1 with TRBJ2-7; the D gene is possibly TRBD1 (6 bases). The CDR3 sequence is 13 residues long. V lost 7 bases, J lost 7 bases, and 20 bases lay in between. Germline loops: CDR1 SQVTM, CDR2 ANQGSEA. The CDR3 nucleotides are TGCAGCGCCCGTACGACAGGCCGAGAGGAGCAGTACTTC. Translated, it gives CSARTTGREEQYF.

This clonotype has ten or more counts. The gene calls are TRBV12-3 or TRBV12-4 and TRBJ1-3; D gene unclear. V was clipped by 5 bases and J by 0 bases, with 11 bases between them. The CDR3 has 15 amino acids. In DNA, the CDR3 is TGTGCCAGCAGTCCGACTGGCAACTCTGGAAACACCATATATTTT. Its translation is CASSPTGNSGNTIYF.

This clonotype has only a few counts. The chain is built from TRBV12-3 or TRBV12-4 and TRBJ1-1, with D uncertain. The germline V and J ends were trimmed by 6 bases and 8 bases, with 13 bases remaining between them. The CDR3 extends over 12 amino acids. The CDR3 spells CASRDFRREAFF. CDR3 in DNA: TGTGCCAGCAGAGATTTCCGGCGCGAAGCTTTCTTT.

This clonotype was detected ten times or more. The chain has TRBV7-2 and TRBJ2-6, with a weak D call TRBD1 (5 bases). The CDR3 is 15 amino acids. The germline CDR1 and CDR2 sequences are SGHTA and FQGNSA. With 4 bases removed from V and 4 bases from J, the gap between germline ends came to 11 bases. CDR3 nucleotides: TGTGCCAGCAGCTCCCTAGGGGTCGGGGCCAACGTCCTGACTTTC. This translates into CASSSLGVGANVLTF.

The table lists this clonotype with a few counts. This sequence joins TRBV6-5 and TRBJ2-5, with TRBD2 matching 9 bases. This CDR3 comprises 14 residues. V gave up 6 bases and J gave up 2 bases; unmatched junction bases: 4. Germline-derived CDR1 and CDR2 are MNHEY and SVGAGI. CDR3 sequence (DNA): TGTGCCAGCAGCAGACTAGCGGCACAAGAGACCCAGTACTTC. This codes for CASSRLAAQETQYF.

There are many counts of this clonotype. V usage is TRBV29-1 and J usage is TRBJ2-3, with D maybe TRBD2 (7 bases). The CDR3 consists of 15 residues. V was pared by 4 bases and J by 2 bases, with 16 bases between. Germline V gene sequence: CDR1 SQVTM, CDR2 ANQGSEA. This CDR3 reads CSVGGAGAATDTQYF. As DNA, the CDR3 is TGCAGCGTTGGCGGGGCGGGGGCCGCCACAGATACGCAGTATTTT.

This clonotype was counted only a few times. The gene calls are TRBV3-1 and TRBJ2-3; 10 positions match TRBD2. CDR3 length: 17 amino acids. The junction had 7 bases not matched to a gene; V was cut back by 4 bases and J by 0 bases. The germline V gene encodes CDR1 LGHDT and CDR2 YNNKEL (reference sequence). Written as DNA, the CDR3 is TGTGCCAGCAGCCGGCAGCGGGGGGGGGCTAGCACAGATACGCAGTATTTT. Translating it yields CASSRQRGGASTDTQYF.

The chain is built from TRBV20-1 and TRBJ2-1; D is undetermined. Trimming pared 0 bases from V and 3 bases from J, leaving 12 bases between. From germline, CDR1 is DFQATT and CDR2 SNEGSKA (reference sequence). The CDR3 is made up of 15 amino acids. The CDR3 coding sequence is TGCAGTGCTAGAGACGATCTCAAAAACTACAATGAGCAGTTCTTC. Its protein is CSARDDLKNYNEQFF.

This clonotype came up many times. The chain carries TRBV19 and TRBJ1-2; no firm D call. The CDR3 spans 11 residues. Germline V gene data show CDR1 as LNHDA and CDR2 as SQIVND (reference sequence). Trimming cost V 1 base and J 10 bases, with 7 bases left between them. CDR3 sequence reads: CASSIGEAYTF. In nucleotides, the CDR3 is TGTGCCAGTAGTATAGGGGAGGCCTACACCTTC.

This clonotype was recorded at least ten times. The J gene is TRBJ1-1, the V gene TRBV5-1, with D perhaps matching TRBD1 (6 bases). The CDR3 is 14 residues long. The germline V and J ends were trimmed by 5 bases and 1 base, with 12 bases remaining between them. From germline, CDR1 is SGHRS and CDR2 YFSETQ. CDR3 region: CASSSDSGNTEAFF. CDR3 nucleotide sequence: TGCGCCAGCAGTTCGGACAGCGGGAACACTGAAGCTTTCTTT.

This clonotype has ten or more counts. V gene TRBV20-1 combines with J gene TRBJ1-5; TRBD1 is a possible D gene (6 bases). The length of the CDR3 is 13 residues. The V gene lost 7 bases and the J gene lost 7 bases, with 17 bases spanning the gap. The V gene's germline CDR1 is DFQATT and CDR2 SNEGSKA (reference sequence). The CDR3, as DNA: TGCAGTGTCAGAGGGGGGTCCGGACAGCCCCAGCATTTT. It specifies CSVRGGSGQPQHF.

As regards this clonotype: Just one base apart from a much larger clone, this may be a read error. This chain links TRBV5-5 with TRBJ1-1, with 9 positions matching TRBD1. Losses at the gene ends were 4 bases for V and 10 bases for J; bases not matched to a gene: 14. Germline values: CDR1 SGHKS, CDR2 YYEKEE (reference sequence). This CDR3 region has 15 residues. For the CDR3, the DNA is TGTGCCAGCAGCCCCGCGGGACAGGGCGGGACGGTAGCTTTCTTT. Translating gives CASSPAGQGGTVAFF.

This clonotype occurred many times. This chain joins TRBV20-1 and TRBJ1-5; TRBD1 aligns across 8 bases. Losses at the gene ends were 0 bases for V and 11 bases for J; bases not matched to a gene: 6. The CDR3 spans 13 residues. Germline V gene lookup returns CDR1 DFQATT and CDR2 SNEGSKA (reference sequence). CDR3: CSARDDRGQAQHF. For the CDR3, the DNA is TGCAGTGCTAGAGATGACAGGGGTCAAGCCCAGCATTTT.

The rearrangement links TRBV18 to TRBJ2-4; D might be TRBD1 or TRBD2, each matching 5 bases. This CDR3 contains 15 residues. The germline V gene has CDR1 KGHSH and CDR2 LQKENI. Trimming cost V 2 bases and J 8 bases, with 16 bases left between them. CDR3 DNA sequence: TGTGCCAGCTCACCATTAATGGGGGTGGACGACATTCAGTACTTC. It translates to CASSPLMGVDDIQYF.

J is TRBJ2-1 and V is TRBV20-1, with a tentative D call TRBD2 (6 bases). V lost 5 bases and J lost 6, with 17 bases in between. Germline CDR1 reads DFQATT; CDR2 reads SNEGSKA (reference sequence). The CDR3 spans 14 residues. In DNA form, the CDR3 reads TGCAGTGCTGTCCCGGGACTCAATGTCAATGAGCAGTTCTTC. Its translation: CSAVPGLNVNEQFF.

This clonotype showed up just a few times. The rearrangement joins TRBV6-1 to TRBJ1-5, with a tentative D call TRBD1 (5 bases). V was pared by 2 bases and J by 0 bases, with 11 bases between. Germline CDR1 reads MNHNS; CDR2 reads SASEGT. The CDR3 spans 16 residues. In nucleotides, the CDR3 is TGTGCCAGCAGTGAACAGGCAAGGGGTAGCAATCAGCCCCAGCATTTT. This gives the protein CASSEQARGSNQPQHF.

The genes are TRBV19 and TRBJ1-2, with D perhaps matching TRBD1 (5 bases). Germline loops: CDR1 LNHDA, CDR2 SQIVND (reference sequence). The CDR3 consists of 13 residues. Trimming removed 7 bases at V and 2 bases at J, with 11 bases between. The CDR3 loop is CASTWRDNYGYTF. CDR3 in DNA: TGTGCCAGTACCTGGAGGGACAACTATGGCTACACCTTC.

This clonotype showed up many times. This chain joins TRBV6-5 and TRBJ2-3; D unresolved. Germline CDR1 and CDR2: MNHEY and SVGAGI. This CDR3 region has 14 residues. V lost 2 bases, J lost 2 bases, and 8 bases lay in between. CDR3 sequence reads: CASSYRQPTDTQYF. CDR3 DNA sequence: TGTGCCAGCAGTTACCGGCAGCCCACAGATACGCAGTATTTT.